This T cell receptor (beta chain) was sequenced in a study of blood T cells in healthy people across ages. General study findings and limits: Among T cells, TCR beta diversity per million cells dropped roughly linearly as age rose.

Collection of 7.5 to 10 milliliters of peripheral blood was performed for each donor. The sample holds a few counts of this clonotype. Its antigen remains unidentified. Trimming cost V 4 bases and J 7 bases, with 17 bases left between them. The CDR3 runs to 15 residues. Germline lookup yields CDR1 SGHTA and CDR2 FQGNSA. A second PCR of roughly 6 to 12 cycles used a sample-barcoded 5' primer and a J-beta primer mix. One entry per CDR3 protein results from TCRdb running MiXCR on the 5' RACE reads. The data contain more than 650,000 distinct CDR3 sequences, 40% to 65% of them singletons. The clonotype comes from an elderly man in good health. The chain employs TRBV7-2 and TRBJ2-1; tentative D call: TRBD2 (7 bases). Sequenced sample: blood. CDR3 in amino acids: CASSWGGTIQNEQFF. In DNA, the CDR3 is TGTGCCAGCAGCTGGGGGGGGACAATCCAAAATGAGCAGTTCTTC.